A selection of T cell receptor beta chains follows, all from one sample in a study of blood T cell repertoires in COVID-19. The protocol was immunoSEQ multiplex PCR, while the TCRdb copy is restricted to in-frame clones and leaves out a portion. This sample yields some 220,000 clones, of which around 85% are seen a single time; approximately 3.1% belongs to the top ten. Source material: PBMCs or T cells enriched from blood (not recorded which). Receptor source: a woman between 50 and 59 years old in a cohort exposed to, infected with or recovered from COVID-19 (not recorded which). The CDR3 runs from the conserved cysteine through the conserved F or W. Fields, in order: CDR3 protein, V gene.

CDR3aa: CASSVAGTSNTGELFF; v_gene: TRBV11-3
CDR3aa: CATSREGAGPGELFF; v_gene: TRBV15
CDR3aa: CASSPQEGNYGYTF; v_gene: TRBV7-2
CDR3aa: CASSPASGGKNGELFF; v_gene: TRBV27
CDR3aa: CASSGGSAGANYGYTF; v_gene: TRBV6-2/TRBV6-3
CDR3aa: CASSQGEWRGSKDTQYF; v_gene: TRBV3-1/TRBV3-2
CDR3aa: CAWTADRGGTEAFF; v_gene: TRBV30
CDR3aa: CASTHGGGVYYGYTF; v_gene: TRBV28
CDR3aa: CASSKVAGTKTQYF; v_gene: TRBV21-1
CDR3aa: CASSVAGSGGAPQTQYF; v_gene: TRBV9
CDR3aa: CASSPWGATNEKLFF; v_gene: TRBV5-8
CDR3aa: CASTPLPVPKLGYTF; v_gene: TRBV7-9
CDR3aa: CASSFGADQPQHF; v_gene: TRBV27
CDR3aa: CASSPPTRVTEAFF; v_gene: TRBV7-6
CDR3aa: CASSPYTGELFF; v_gene: TRBV7-6
CDR3aa: CASSQGMARGQPQHF; v_gene: TRBV4-1
CDR3aa: CASSYQPQGGNSPLHF; v_gene: TRBV7-2
CDR3aa: CASSLVAEDTQYF; v_gene: TRBV5-4
CDR3aa: CATRQDSNQPQHF; v_gene: TRBV6-6
CDR3aa: CASSLSVGSNTGELFF; v_gene: TRBV27
CDR3aa: CASRKPTGRVDITEAFF; v_gene: TRBV19
CDR3aa: CASSHLETQYF; v_gene: TRBV14
CDR3aa: CASSPTGTSRETQYF; v_gene: TRBV5-1
CDR3aa: CASSTTGGGGYTF; v_gene: TRBV28
CDR3aa: CAWSAPQGKQGYSGNTIYF; v_gene: TRBV30
CDR3aa: CASSQDSSTDTQYF; v_gene: TRBV10-1
CDR3aa: CASSSPGQGIYGYTF; v_gene: TRBV6-5
CDR3aa: CASSFGTVNTIYF; v_gene: TRBV7-2
CDR3aa: CATSDFLEQFF; v_gene: TRBV24-1
CDR3aa: CASSQAPRASGGAYTDTQYF; v_gene: TRBV4-3
CDR3aa: CASSLSPGGDYNEQFF; v_gene: TRBV5-1
CDR3aa: CASSSTIYRGHEQYF; v_gene: TRBV6-2/TRBV6-3
CDR3aa: CASNGGMGEKLFF; v_gene: TRBV7-6
CDR3aa: CSASHSRAVTQYF; v_gene: TRBV20-1
CDR3aa: CASSRDRGLGYTF; v_gene: TRBV7-3
CDR3aa: CASSLGRGTGNTIYF; v_gene: TRBV7-9
CDR3aa: CASSQEGGGSGSPLHF; v_gene: TRBV9
CDR3aa: CASSLAGGSYNEQFF; v_gene: TRBV11-1
CDR3aa: CASRDRVVEKLFF; v_gene: TRBV19
CDR3aa: CAIRRGGEGTEAFF; v_gene: TRBV15
CDR3aa: CASSSGQGGEQYF; v_gene: TRBV5-1
CDR3aa: CASRKLTGTGDTEAFF; v_gene: TRBV27
CDR3aa: CASSLEARVETQYF; v_gene: TRBV11-2
CDR3aa: CASSLFGTGRADTQYF; v_gene: TRBV7-6
CDR3aa: CASRQELNSPLHF; v_gene: TRBV6-5
CDR3aa: CASSQSGGRNTIYF; v_gene: TRBV4-2
CDR3aa: CASKLGQAVDNEQFF; v_gene: TRBV6-5